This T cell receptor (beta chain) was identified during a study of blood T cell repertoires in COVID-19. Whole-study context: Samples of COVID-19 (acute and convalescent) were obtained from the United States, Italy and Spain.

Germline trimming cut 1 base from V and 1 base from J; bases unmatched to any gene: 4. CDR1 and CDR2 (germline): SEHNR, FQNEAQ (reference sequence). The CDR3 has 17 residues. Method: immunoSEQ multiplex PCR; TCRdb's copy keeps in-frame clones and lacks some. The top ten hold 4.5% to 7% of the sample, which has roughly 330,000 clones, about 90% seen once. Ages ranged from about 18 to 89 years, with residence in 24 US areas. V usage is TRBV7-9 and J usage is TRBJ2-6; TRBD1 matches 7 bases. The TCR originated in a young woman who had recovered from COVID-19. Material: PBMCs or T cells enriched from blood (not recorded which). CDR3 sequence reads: CASSLEGALSGANVLTF. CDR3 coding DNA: TGTGCCAGCAGCTTAGAGGGGGCTTTGTCTGGGGCCAACGTCCTGACTTTC. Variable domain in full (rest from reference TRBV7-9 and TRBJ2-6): DTGVSQNPRHKITKRGQNVTFRCDPISEHNRLYWYRQTLGQGPEFLTYFQNEAQLEKSRLLSDRFSAERPKGSFSTLEIQRTEQGDSAMYLCASSLEGALSGANVLTFGAGSRLTVL.